This T cell receptor (beta chain) was profiled in a study of cytomegalovirus exposure and HLA in healthy donors. Study results and limitations: Overall, around 160 TCR beta chains were annotated as cytomegalovirus-associated. Diagnosis of cytomegalovirus status made by the classifier reportedly showed high specificity and sensitivity. First-cohort TCR clusters were later found to tend to co-occur in the 120 or so validation repertoires. It was confirmed in vitro that a few of the CMV-associated chains were specific for CMV antigens.

Profiling relied on immunoSEQ multiplex PCR, and the TCRdb table lists in-frame clones only, not all of them. The sample shows approximately 140,000 clones, around 86% of them seen only once. As for this clone: Its specificity is unknown.

The CDR3 has 13 amino acids. The germline V and J ends were trimmed by 6 bases and 1 base, with 9 bases remaining between them. Per germline, CDR1 MNHNS and CDR2 SASEGT. V is TRBV6-1 and J is TRBJ1-1; D unclear. Sequencing input: PBMCs. This clonotype originated in a man aged 18-30 years in good health and CMV-seropositive. This chain's CDR3 is CASSAGENTEAFF. In DNA, the CDR3 is TGTGCCAGCAGCGCCGGAGAGAACACTGAAGCTTTCTTT.